The next 10 T cell receptor beta chains were all read from a single sample in a study of blood T cell repertoires in COVID-19. The method was immunoSEQ multiplex PCR; TCRdb's version includes in-frame clones alone and lacks a portion of them. The sample lists about 170,000 clones, roughly four fifths seen once, with around 2.7% in the top ten. Sequencing was performed on peripheral blood. The receptors here all came from a woman older than 75 with COVID-19, enrolled during active disease.

The chain joins TRBV18 to TRBJ1-1, with D possibly matching TRBD1 (5 bases). This CDR3 spans 15 amino acids. V gave up 3 bases and J gave up 2 bases, with 13 bases separating them. Germline V gene sequence: CDR1 KGHSH, CDR2 LQKENI. CDR3 protein: CASSPVTGTNTEAFF. Here the CDR3 DNA reads TGTGCCAGCTCACCGGTAACAGGTACTAACACTGAAGCTTTCTTT.

This clone was counted only a few times. The J gene is TRBJ1-1, the V gene TRBV28; the match to TRBD1 covers 8 bases. This CDR3 spans 14 amino acids. The junction had 6 bases not matched to a gene; V was cut back by 4 bases and J by 5 bases. CDR1 MDHEN and CDR2 SYDVKM come from the germline V gene. CDR3 loop: CASSYGQGWTEAFF. For the CDR3, the DNA is TGTGCCAGCAGTTATGGACAGGGTTGGACTGAAGCTTTCTTT.

This clone was seen only once. The chain employs TRBV28 and TRBJ2-7; tentative D call: TRBD1 (7 bases). Trimming cost V 5 bases and J 1 base, with 15 bases left between them. This CDR3 spans 15 amino acids. The germline V gene encodes CDR1 MDHEN and CDR2 SYDVKM. In nucleotides, the CDR3 is TGTGCCAGCAGTGAACAGGGGAGGTCATCCTACGAGCAGTACTTC. Translated, it gives CASSEQGRSSYEQYF.

The V call is TRBV7-9, the J call TRBJ2-7, with D possibly being TRBD1 (6 bases). The V gene's germline CDR1 is SEHNR and CDR2 FQNEAQ (reference sequence). Trimming cost V 5 bases and J 2 bases, with 10 bases left between them. The CDR3 consists of 13 residues. In DNA form, the CDR3 reads TGTGCCAGCAGCGAAGGGGGAGCCTACGAGCAGTACTTC. Amino acid sequence: CASSEGGAYEQYF.

The chain combines TRBV5-4 with TRBJ2-5; tentatively, D is TRBD1 (6 bases). Trimming removed 1 base from V and 3 bases from J, with 13 bases in between. Germline V gene sequence: CDR1 SGHNT, CDR2 YYREEE (reference sequence). The CDR3 covers 15 residues. Here the CDR3 DNA reads TGTGCCAGCAGCTTGTGGGGGCGCGTGGAAGAGACCCAGTACTTC. Its protein product is CASSLWGRVEETQYF.

The chain is built from TRBV6-5 and TRBJ1-1; perhaps TRBD1 as D (5 bases). The CDR3 spans 13 residues. V lost 10 bases and J 1 base, leaving 13 bases between the germline ends. In germline, CDR1 is MNHEY, CDR2 SVGAGI. CDR3 sequence: CATKTVPNTEAFF. The CDR3 DNA reads TGTGCCACCAAGACAGTGCCGAACACTGAAGCTTTCTTT.

The chain combines TRBV7-2 with TRBJ1-6; possible D gene TRBD1, 5 bases. The CDR3 extends over 13 amino acids. Looked up from germline, CDR1 is SGHTA and CDR2 is FQGNSA. V lost 1 base and J lost 10, with 8 bases in between. The CDR3 nucleotides are TGTGCCAGCAGCTTAGAGGGGTACTCACCCCTCCACTTT. Encoded protein: CASSLEGYSPLHF.

The chain uses TRBV7-2 and TRBJ2-7, with D possibly being TRBD2 (6 bases). The CDR3 sequence is 14 residues long. The V gene's germline CDR1 is SGHTA and CDR2 FQGNSA. Trimming cost V 5 bases and J 0 bases, with 11 bases left between them. The CDR3 bases are TGTGCCAGCAGCCCTGGGGGGAGCTCCTACGAGCAGTACTTC. Residues: CASSPGGSSYEQYF.

This sequence joins TRBV2 and TRBJ2-7; the match to TRBD2 covers 9 bases. The CDR3 is made up of 14 amino acids. Trimming at V came to 8 bases and at J to 0 bases, leaving 5 bases not matched to a gene. Germline CDR1 and CDR2: SNHLY and FYNNEI. The CDR3 loop is CASGWTSDSYEQYF. CDR3 in DNA: TGTGCCAGCGGATGGACTAGCGACTCCTACGAGCAGTACTTC.

This clone was recorded only once. CDR3 nucleotide sequence: TGTGCCAGCAGCCAAGGGAGTAGCGGGGACACAGATACGCAGTATTTT. Translating gives CASSQGSSGDTDTQYF. The chain has TRBV4-2 and TRBJ2-3, with 8 bases that match TRBD2. The germline V gene encodes CDR1 LGHNA and CDR2 YNFKEQ. V trimming: 1 base; J trimming: 2 bases; junction bases outside the gene matches: 5. The CDR3 runs to 16 residues.